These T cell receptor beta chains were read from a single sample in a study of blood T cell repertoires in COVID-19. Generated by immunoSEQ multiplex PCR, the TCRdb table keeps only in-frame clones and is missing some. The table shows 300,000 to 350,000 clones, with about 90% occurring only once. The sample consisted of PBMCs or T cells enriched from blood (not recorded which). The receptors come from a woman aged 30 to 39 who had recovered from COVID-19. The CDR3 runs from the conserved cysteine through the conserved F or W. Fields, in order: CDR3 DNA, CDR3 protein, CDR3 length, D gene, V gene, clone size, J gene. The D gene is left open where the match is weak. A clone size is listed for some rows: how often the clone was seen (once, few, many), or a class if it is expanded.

CDR3nt: TGCGCCAGCAGCCAAGACGTCACAGCCAGCTCTGGAAACACCATATATTTT
CDR3aa: CASSQDVTASSGNTIYF
len: 17
d_gene: -
v_gene: TRBV4-1
abundance: -
j_gene: TRBJ1-3

CDR3nt: TGTGCCTGGAGTTCCGCGACAGGGTTCTATGGCTACACCTTC
CDR3aa: CAWSSATGFYGYTF
len: 14
d_gene: TRBD1
v_gene: TRBV30
abundance: -
j_gene: TRBJ1-2

CDR3nt: TGCGCCAGCAGTGAGACGGGTGTGAACACTGAAGCTTTCTTT
CDR3aa: CASSETGVNTEAFF
len: 14
d_gene: -
v_gene: TRBV10-1
abundance: -
j_gene: TRBJ1-1

CDR3nt: TGTGCCAGCAGCGTAGCGGTAGGGGCAAATTCACCCCTCCACTTT
CDR3aa: CASSVAVGANSPLHF
len: 15
d_gene: -
v_gene: TRBV9
abundance: -
j_gene: TRBJ1-6

CDR3nt: TGTGCCAGCAGCTTTCTGGACAGTCTCAACACTGAAGCTTTCTTT
CDR3aa: CASSFLDSLNTEAFF
len: 15
d_gene: -
v_gene: TRBV7-6
abundance: once
j_gene: TRBJ1-1

CDR3nt: TGTGCCAGCAGCTTGACAGATACCAATTACGAGCAGTACTTC
CDR3aa: CASSLTDTNYEQYF
len: 14
d_gene: -
v_gene: TRBV11-2
abundance: -
j_gene: TRBJ2-7

CDR3nt: TGTGCCAGCACTCGGTGGGCAGCCACGATCACAGATACGCAGTATTTT
CDR3aa: CASTRWAATITDTQYF
len: 16
d_gene: -
v_gene: TRBV5-6
abundance: once
j_gene: TRBJ2-3

CDR3nt: TGTGCCAGCAGTTACGGGCAGGCCTCTGGAAACACCATATATTTT
CDR3aa: CASSYGQASGNTIYF
len: 15
d_gene: -
v_gene: TRBV6-5
abundance: -
j_gene: TRBJ1-3

CDR3nt: TGTGCCAGCAACCCTCAGGCTTCCCTCACAGATACGCAGTATTTT
CDR3aa: CASNPQASLTDTQYF
len: 15
d_gene: -
v_gene: TRBV2
abundance: -
j_gene: TRBJ2-3

CDR3nt: TGTGCCAGCGGGCTTGTATCCGAGCAGTTCTTC
CDR3aa: CASGLVSEQFF
len: 11
d_gene: -
v_gene: TRBV7-2
abundance: -
j_gene: TRBJ2-1

CDR3nt: TGTGCCAGCACCCCGTCGGGAACAGATACGCAGTATTTT
CDR3aa: CASTPSGTDTQYF
len: 13
d_gene: -
v_gene: TRBV6-5
abundance: -
j_gene: TRBJ2-3

CDR3nt: TGTGCCAGCAGCAGGGGCTCTGACTTCTATGGCTACACCTTC
CDR3aa: CASSRGSDFYGYTF
len: 14
d_gene: -
v_gene: TRBV28
abundance: -
j_gene: TRBJ1-2

CDR3nt: TGCGCCAGCAGCCCGGGGTCCGGGAGCTCCTATAATTCACCCCTCCACTTT
CDR3aa: CASSPGSGSSYNSPLHF
len: 17
d_gene: -
v_gene: TRBV5-1
abundance: -
j_gene: TRBJ1-6

CDR3nt: TGCGCCAGCCGTAGGGGGCCTGACACCGGGGAGCTGTTTTTT
CDR3aa: CASRRGPDTGELFF
len: 14
d_gene: TRBD1
v_gene: TRBV5-1
abundance: -
j_gene: TRBJ2-2

CDR3nt: TGTGCCAGCAGTCCCCCGGGACAGGGGGCTACCAACGAGCAGTACTTC
CDR3aa: CASSPPGQGATNEQYF
len: 16
d_gene: TRBD1
v_gene: TRBV14
abundance: -
j_gene: TRBJ2-7

CDR3nt: TGTGCCAGTAGTTCGGGGACAGGGAGACAAGAGACCCAGTACTTC
CDR3aa: CASSSGTGRQETQYF
len: 15
d_gene: TRBD1
v_gene: TRBV19
abundance: -
j_gene: TRBJ2-5

CDR3nt: TGTGCCAGCAGCCCGGGACAAGCAAATTCACCCCTCCACTTT
CDR3aa: CASSPGQANSPLHF
len: 14
d_gene: -
v_gene: TRBV27
abundance: -
j_gene: TRBJ1-6

CDR3nt: TGTGCCAGCAGTGCCCCGCCTCCCGGGCAGTACTTC
CDR3aa: CASSAPPPGQYF
len: 12
d_gene: -
v_gene: TRBV2
abundance: -
j_gene: TRBJ2-7

CDR3nt: TGTGCCAGCAGTTGGGACAGAAGCACTGAAGCTTTCTTT
CDR3aa: CASSWDRSTEAFF
len: 13
d_gene: TRBD1
v_gene: TRBV27
abundance: -
j_gene: TRBJ1-1

CDR3nt: TGTGCCAGTAGTATATTTGTTTTCGGGGAAGATTCACCCCTCCACTTT
CDR3aa: CASSIFVFGEDSPLHF
len: 16
d_gene: -
v_gene: TRBV19
abundance: -
j_gene: TRBJ1-6

CDR3nt: TGTGCCAGCAGCCAAGATCGGTTTGGGCCAGGGGCCAACTATGGCTACACCTTC
CDR3aa: CASSQDRFGPGANYGYTF
len: 18
d_gene: -
v_gene: TRBV3-1/TRBV3-2
abundance: -
j_gene: TRBJ1-2

CDR3nt: TGTGCCAGCAGCTTGTCCGGGACAGGGGTTCTCAATGAGCAGTTCTTC
CDR3aa: CASSLSGTGVLNEQFF
len: 16
d_gene: TRBD1
v_gene: TRBV13
abundance: once
j_gene: TRBJ2-1

CDR3nt: TGTGCCAGCAGTGAAGACAGGGCGGGCTATGGCTACACCTTC
CDR3aa: CASSEDRAGYGYTF
len: 14
d_gene: -
v_gene: TRBV6-1
abundance: -
j_gene: TRBJ1-2

CDR3nt: TGTGCCAGCAGCAACCTTCTAGGAGGACTTGTGTTTTTT
CDR3aa: CASSNLLGGLVFF
len: 13
d_gene: -
v_gene: TRBV7-2
abundance: -
j_gene: TRBJ1-4

CDR3nt: TGTGCCAGCAGTGACTCCCTGAATTCACCCCTCCACTTT
CDR3aa: CASSDSLNSPLHF
len: 13
d_gene: -
v_gene: TRBV6-5
abundance: few
j_gene: TRBJ1-6

CDR3nt: TGCAGCGTCGGGGACAGGAGCTCCTACGAGCAGTACTTC
CDR3aa: CSVGDRSSYEQYF
len: 13
d_gene: TRBD1
v_gene: TRBV29-1
abundance: -
j_gene: TRBJ2-7

CDR3nt: TGTGCCAGCTCCCCCGAAGCTCCGCCTTACGAGCAGTACTTC
CDR3aa: CASSPEAPPYEQYF
len: 14
d_gene: -
v_gene: TRBV18
abundance: -
j_gene: TRBJ2-7

CDR3nt: TGTGCCAGTAGTTGGACGGGATACCAAGAGACCCAGTACTTC
CDR3aa: CASSWTGYQETQYF
len: 14
d_gene: -
v_gene: TRBV19
abundance: few
j_gene: TRBJ2-5

CDR3nt: TGTGCCAGTAGCTTCGACCGGGACACTCACTACGAGCAGTACTTC
CDR3aa: CASSFDRDTHYEQYF
len: 15
d_gene: -
v_gene: TRBV19
abundance: -
j_gene: TRBJ2-7

CDR3nt: TGTGCCAGCGAACAGGGTTTCGGCAATGAGCAGTTCTTC
CDR3aa: CASEQGFGNEQFF
len: 13
d_gene: -
v_gene: TRBV28
abundance: -
j_gene: TRBJ2-1

CDR3nt: TGTGCCACCGGGGAGGACAGGCGCCCAGATACGCAGTATTTT
CDR3aa: CATGEDRRPDTQYF
len: 14
d_gene: -
v_gene: TRBV24-1
abundance: -
j_gene: TRBJ2-3

CDR3nt: TGTGCCAGCAGCCAAGATAACAGGGGGCTTGGGAGTGAAAAACTGTTTTTT
CDR3aa: CASSQDNRGLGSEKLFF
len: 17
d_gene: TRBD1
v_gene: TRBV3-1/TRBV3-2
abundance: -
j_gene: TRBJ1-4

CDR3nt: TGTGCCACCAGCCCCCCGAATCAGCCCCAGCATTTT
CDR3aa: CATSPPNQPQHF
len: 12
d_gene: -
v_gene: TRBV15
abundance: -
j_gene: TRBJ1-5

CDR3nt: TGCAGCGTTGTATTAGGGGTCGAGCAGTACTTC
CDR3aa: CSVVLGVEQYF
len: 11
d_gene: -
v_gene: TRBV29-1
abundance: -
j_gene: TRBJ2-7

CDR3nt: TGCGCCAGCAGGGCATTAGCGGGGCGCACAGATACGCAGTATTTT
CDR3aa: CASRALAGRTDTQYF
len: 15
d_gene: TRBD2
v_gene: TRBV5-1
abundance: -
j_gene: TRBJ2-3

CDR3nt: TGTGCCAGCAGCCAAAGTAGCGGAGAGCAGTTCTTC
CDR3aa: CASSQSSGEQFF
len: 12
d_gene: -
v_gene: TRBV28
abundance: -
j_gene: TRBJ2-1

CDR3nt: TGTGCCAGCAGCCCCGCGCGCACAGATACGCAGTATTTT
CDR3aa: CASSPARTDTQYF
len: 13
d_gene: -
v_gene: TRBV7-6
abundance: -
j_gene: TRBJ2-3

CDR3nt: TGCAGCCGACAGGGGGCCTATGGCTACACCTTC
CDR3aa: CSRQGAYGYTF
len: 11
d_gene: TRBD1
v_gene: TRBV20-1
abundance: -
j_gene: TRBJ1-2

CDR3nt: TGCGCCAGCAGCCGCGGACAGACCTTAGCCAAAAACATTCAGTACTTC
CDR3aa: CASSRGQTLAKNIQYF
len: 16
d_gene: -
v_gene: TRBV5-1
abundance: -
j_gene: TRBJ2-4

CDR3nt: TGTGCCAGCAGTCCCTGGACAGGGCAGGGCAATCAGCCCCAGCATTTT
CDR3aa: CASSPWTGQGNQPQHF
len: 16
d_gene: TRBD1
v_gene: TRBV27
abundance: -
j_gene: TRBJ1-5

CDR3nt: TGTGCCACCAGTGATTTGGGAGGACAGGGGGCCACCGGGGAGCTGTTTTTT
CDR3aa: CATSDLGGQGATGELFF
len: 17
d_gene: TRBD1
v_gene: TRBV24-1
abundance: once
j_gene: TRBJ2-2

CDR3nt: TGTGCCAGCAGAGGAGGGGGCGACTCCAAAGAGACCCAGTACTTC
CDR3aa: CASRGGGDSKETQYF
len: 15
d_gene: -
v_gene: TRBV28
abundance: -
j_gene: TRBJ2-5

CDR3nt: TGTGCCAGCTCACTTTCCAGGGGCAATGAGCAGTTCTTC
CDR3aa: CASSLSRGNEQFF
len: 13
d_gene: -
v_gene: TRBV18
abundance: -
j_gene: TRBJ2-1

CDR3nt: TGTGCCAGCAGCCGACTGGGGGGTGACGACGAGCAGTACTTC
CDR3aa: CASSRLGGDDEQYF
len: 14
d_gene: -
v_gene: TRBV7-9
abundance: -
j_gene: TRBJ2-7

CDR3nt: TGTGCCAGCAGCTTAGCCTCCGGACAGAGTGGGTCCTACGAGCAGTACTTC
CDR3aa: CASSLASGQSGSYEQYF
len: 17
d_gene: -
v_gene: TRBV7-9
abundance: -
j_gene: TRBJ2-7

CDR3nt: TGTGCCAGCAGCTTGGATGGCAGAAAATACGAGCAGTACTTC
CDR3aa: CASSLDGRKYEQYF
len: 14
d_gene: -
v_gene: TRBV5-6
abundance: -
j_gene: TRBJ2-7

CDR3nt: TGTGCCATCACCGAGGACAGACCCTCGGAAGCTTTCTTT
CDR3aa: CAITEDRPSEAFF
len: 13
d_gene: -
v_gene: TRBV10-3
abundance: -
j_gene: TRBJ1-1

CDR3nt: TGTGCCAGCAGCGACTCCGGGATGTACGAGCAGTACTTC
CDR3aa: CASSDSGMYEQYF
len: 13
d_gene: -
v_gene: TRBV6-5
abundance: -
j_gene: TRBJ2-7

CDR3nt: TGTGCCAGCAGCCCAAGACAGGGTGGAAGCAATCAGCCCCAGCATTTT
CDR3aa: CASSPRQGGSNQPQHF
len: 16
d_gene: TRBD1
v_gene: TRBV2
abundance: once
j_gene: TRBJ1-5

CDR3nt: TGTGCCAGCAGTTTACCCGGGAGAGTTGTCTATGGCTACACCTTC
CDR3aa: CASSLPGRVVYGYTF
len: 15
d_gene: -
v_gene: TRBV28
abundance: -
j_gene: TRBJ1-2

CDR3nt: TGTGCCTGGAGTCTATTTGACAGGGGGCAAGAGACCCAGTACTTC
CDR3aa: CAWSLFDRGQETQYF
len: 15
d_gene: TRBD1
v_gene: TRBV30
abundance: -
j_gene: TRBJ2-5